This paragraph covers one T cell receptor beta chain sequence. This clonotype appeared a few times. Its specific antigen is unknown. Base qualities are not at hand, and no much larger clone is one base apart. V sheds 4 bases and J sheds 1 base, leaving 10 bases between their ends. The CDR3 has 14 amino acids, counting the end cysteine and phenylalanine. Only the CDR3 DNA is retained, 42 bases long and in frame from the first base. According to the germline V gene (reference sequence), CDR1 reads LGHDT and CDR2 reads YNNKEL. Library generation was performed with 5' RACE. Data came from an Illumina HiSeq 2000. Template switching introduced a universal primer binding site; the final cDNA contained a unique molecular identifier, enabling accurate counting of TCR cDNA molecules. Specific primers in the conserved constant-segment region were used to synthesize first-strand cDNA for the TCR alpha and beta chains. To control for contamination, every cDNA library carried two barcodes: a SMART-Mk sample barcode plus Illumina barcodes. TruSeq adapter sequences and Illumina sample barcodes were added in two successive PCR steps. Sequencing of the TCR alpha and beta cDNA libraries was done on the Illumina HiSeq platform using custom primers. From the authors' description of their analysis: MiGEC was used to process raw reads and extract unique molecular identifiers, and MiXCR was used to find CDR3 positions. Recombination models were inferred per individual with the repgenHMM and IGoR tools using an EM algorithm. The tcR package in R was used for shared clonotype analysis, with sharing normalized by the product of cloneset sizes. To study raw recombination without the effects of thymic and clonal selection, out-of-frame nonproductive sequences were analyzed. TCRdb reworked the public reads: Q25 trimming with fastp, MiXCR clone assembly, productive beta chains retained. Every distinct CDR3 protein forms one entry, paired with its most common genes and DNA. It is TCRdb's table, rather than the study itself, that gives the V and J calls and clone size. The sample yields a few hundred thousand distinct CDR3 sequences; 9% to 10% were counted once. The ten top clones hold roughly 3% of the sample.

This record belongs to a study of identical twins listed by TCRdb under 2016. Background on the whole study: The study deep-sequenced TCR alpha and beta repertoires from monozygotic twins, unrelated adults of various ages and cord blood to test whether fetal clonotypes persist. To rule out contamination, replicate twin experiments were performed at different times with different library preparation protocols.

All donors were healthy Caucasians. Three pairs of female monozygotic twins, all aged about 18 to 30 years, were included in the twin cohort. Peripheral blood mononuclear cells were used as the source from which RNA for TCR libraries was isolated. The investigation overall reported the following: Because the same donors could not be followed over many years, the conclusions relied on cross-sectional statistical analysis. Excess twin sharing in beta out-of-frame sequences was weaker because fewer shared sequences lowered the signal-to-noise ratio. Compared with coincidental sharing between unrelated individuals, out-of-frame TCR alpha sequences shared between twins showed an excess of sequences with low generation probability. Out-of-frame TCR alpha sharing in monozygotic twins was systematically underestimated by recombination models, whereas sharing between unrelated individuals was in agreement with the recombination models. Zero-insertion analyses could be partly confounded by invariant T cells such as MAIT and iNKT, although diverse VJ usage argued against such confounding for most clonotypes. Fewer insertions were carried by abundant cord blood beta clonotypes; a weaker similar trend was observed in young adult naive repertoires, while no such trend was observed in memory repertoires.

The same specimen was also included in a second study, on yellow fever vaccine responses in identical twins. Per that second paper: The T cell response to vaccination in identical twins was reported by the authors to appear partly convergent and partly personalized. In the study, vaccine-responding T cell clones were precisely tracked in identical twins.

The chain is made from TRBV3-1 and TRBJ1-1, with a weak D call of TRBD1 (6 bases match). This sequence originates from a woman aged 18-29 years in good health. Sequencing was performed on PBMCs. The DNA sequence is given as TGTGCCAGCAGCCGACTACAGGGGAACACTGAAGCTTTCTTT. It codes for CASSRLQGNTEAFF.